These T cell receptor beta chains were read from a single sample in a study of shared clonotypes between healthy human individuals. Using immunoSEQ multiplex PCR, the repertoire was profiled, and TCRdb retains in-frame clones only, with some absent. The sample lists about 490,000 clones, 70% to 80% occurring once. Sample: PBMCs. The origin of the receptors is a woman between 40 and 50 years old in good health. Some clones in this sample may be carry-over from other donors' samples. The CDR3 runs from the conserved cysteine through the conserved F or W. The D gene is left open where the match is weak. Clone size appears in some rows only: once, few, many, or a class for an expanded clone.

v_gene	abundance	j_gene	d_gene	CDR3nt	CDR3aa
TRBV2	.	TRBJ2-5	.	TGTGCCAGCGGATATGACAGGAAGGAGACCCAGTACTTC	CASGYDRKETQYF
TRBV29-1	.	TRBJ1-2	TRBD1	TGCAGCGTTGACCAGGGACAGCGAGGATATGGCTACACCTTC	CSVDQGQRGYGYTF
TRBV9	.	TRBJ1-1	.	TGTGCCAGCAGCCCAGTCACATCTCGCACTGAAGCTTTCTTT	CASSPVTSRTEAFF
TRBV28	.	TRBJ1-1	.	TGTGCCAGCAGTTTATTCAGTCTGAACACTGAAGCTTTCTTT	CASSLFSLNTEAFF
TRBV21-1	.	TRBJ2-7	.	TGTGCCAGCAGCATGGGTGACAGGGGGCACGGAAACGAGCAGTACTTC	CASSMGDRGHGNEQYF
TRBV7-2	.	TRBJ1-1	.	TGTGCCAGCAGCTTAGCTCAGGGGAACACTGAAGCTTTCTTT	CASSLAQGNTEAFF
TRBV28	.	TRBJ1-6	.	TGTGCCAGCACCCAATCGGGGGACTCACCCCTCCACTTT	CASTQSGDSPLHF
TRBV30	.	TRBJ2-5	TRBD1	TGTGCCTGGGAGCAGGGGGCCCAAGAGACCCAGTACTTC	CAWEQGAQETQYF
TRBV28	.	TRBJ2-7	.	TGTGCCAGCAGTGTTGGGGGGCGGGCGAGCTCCTACGAGCAGTACTTC	CASSVGGRASSYEQYF
TRBV2	few	TRBJ1-3	.	TGTGCCAGCAGAGGGGCTCCCGGAAACACCATATATTTT	CASRGAPGNTIYF
TRBV27	.	TRBJ2-3	TRBD2	TGTGCCAGCAGTTTAACCTCGGCGGGAGCTTCCCCAGATACGCAGTATTTT	CASSLTSAGASPDTQYF
TRBV7-7	.	TRBJ2-7	.	TGTGCTAGCAGCCCCTTAACAGGGTCATACGAGCAGTACTTC	CASSPLTGSYEQYF
TRBV7-6	.	TRBJ1-5	.	TGTGCCAGCAGCTTAGTGGGGGGGGCAGGCCAGCCCCAGCATTTT	CASSLVGGAGQPQHF
TRBV7-3	.	TRBJ1-5	.	TGTGCCAGCAGCATCGACGCAAATCAGCCCCAGCATTTT	CASSIDANQPQHF
TRBV4-1	.	TRBJ2-3	TRBD2	TGCGCCAGCAGCCAAGGACTAGCGGGACGCACAGATACGCAGTATTTT	CASSQGLAGRTDTQYF
TRBV11-2	.	TRBJ2-3	TRBD2	TGTGCCAGCAGCTTAAGAGGTCTAGCGGGGCATACGCAGTATTTT	CASSLRGLAGHTQYF
TRBV10-2	.	TRBJ2-1	.	TGCGCCAGCAGAGGCGGGCCCCGATACAATGAGCAGTTCTTC	CASRGGPRYNEQFF
TRBV28	.	TRBJ2-2	.	TGTGCCAGCAGTTTCCCCCGTGGGGGTACCGGGGAGCTGTTTTTT	CASSFPRGGTGELFF
TRBV10-2	once	TRBJ2-5	TRBD1	TGCGCCAGCAGTAGGACAGGGGGTAGAGAGACCCAGTACTTC	CASSRTGGRETQYF
TRBV2	.	TRBJ2-1	.	TGTGCCAGCAGGTTTACCCCGGCTCAGGGTGAGCAGTTCTTC	CASRFTPAQGEQFF
TRBV29-1	.	TRBJ2-5	.	TGCAGCGTAGCCCTCTCGGCCGTTGGTGAGACCCAGTACTTC	CSVALSAVGETQYF
TRBV6-1	.	TRBJ2-7	TRBD1	TGTGCCAGCAGATCCGGGGGGACAGGGTCTTACGAGCAGTACTTC	CASRSGGTGSYEQYF